This T cell receptor beta chain was identified in a study of T cells in Graves' hyperthyroidism and ophthalmopathy (dated by TCRdb to about 2019). About the study as a whole: Peripheral blood was sampled at the time of initial diagnosis, prior to any treatment. TCR V-J signatures able to tell the groups apart were searched for in a discovery cohort of 90 to 100 patients, of whom around 43 had Graves' ophthalmopathy and around 56 had stable Graves' hyperthyroidism. Whether ophthalmopathy could be predicted prospectively was tested in an independent validation cohort made up of 18 hyperthyroidism patients plus 17 patients who later progressed to ophthalmopathy. The roughly 99 discovery patients were divided at random into training and test sets in a 7:3 ratio. Thyroid tissue and blood T-cell repertoires from six Graves' hyperthyroidism patients were also compared in the study. Once sampling was done, hyperthyroidism patients were given methimazole at a starting dose of 30 mg daily, whereas ophthalmopathy patients were given high-dose intravenous methylprednisolone. TCR Vbeta CDR3 sequencing of 120 to 150 peripheral blood samples (roughly 43 ophthalmopathy, 75 or so hyperthyroidism and around 17 progressor patients) is reported in the paper. On the study overall, not on this receptor specifically: No statistical method was used to fix the sample size in advance, and group allocation was not hidden from the investigators. Ophthalmopathy was separated from stable hyperthyroidism by a 13 V-J signature model, with approximately 90% sensitivity and about 81% specificity obtained in cross-validation and 80%/75% obtained in testing. In validation, progression to ophthalmopathy was predicted by the model with more than 65% sensitivity and 72.22% specificity, a median of approximately 7.1 months before onset. Blood samples also contained most of the expanded thyroid clonotypes (frequency above 0.001), which suggests that blood repertoires may reflect thyroid immune responses.

Ophthalmopathy patients had moderately to severely active disease, Clinical Activity Score of at least 3, NOSPECS grade of at least 4, and duration under 3 months. Exclusion was applied to patients with uncontrolled infections, other autoimmune diseases, pregnancy or lactation. Diagnoses were established on the basis of clinical symptoms, serum thyroxine and TRAb, thyroid ultrasound, and orbital computed tomography. PBMCs were separated from roughly 9.6 ml of fresh peripheral blood using Ficoll-Paque density gradient centrifugation. Trizol reagent was used to extract total RNA, and RNA quality was then checked on an Agilent 2100 Bioanalyzer. The TCR beta CDR3 regions were amplified from the RNA transcripts. The TCR CDR3 was subjected to a first round of RT-PCR using the HTBI primer set and the Qiagen OneStep RT-PCR kit. Libraries were constructed in a second round of multiplex PCR, after which size selection and purification were performed. Libraries were sequenced paired-end with 100 bp reads on an Illumina HiSeq2000. The original methods were these. SOAPnuke was used to process the raw data, throwing out any read that contained adapters or uncalled bases, had a mean Phred below 15, or lacked an exact constant-primer or identifier match. COPE v1.2.5 was used to merge high-quality paired reads, and clonotypes were defined as unique nucleotide sequences. Clonotypes were aligned to IMGT TRBV, TRBD and TRBJ reference segments using MiTCR v1.1. The analysis included only V-J combinations with a frequency above 0.0001, which together covered approximately 99% of the repertoires. A TCS score was defined as the ratio between F50 (clonal expansion) and ExV (chaos), using BLOSUM62-based TCRdist between CDR3 peptides within each V-J. Welch's t-statistics and random forest reduced roughly 500 V-J features to 10 to 15, which were used in a naive Bayes classifier (R e1071). The Morisita-Horn index was used to measure how similar the thyroid and blood repertoires were. The raw public reads went through TCRdb reprocessing: fastp at Q25, MiXCR clone calling, in-frame beta chains kept. Records with the same CDR3 protein are collapsed into one entry carrying the most frequent genes and DNA. None of the V and J calls come from the authors' own analysis; TCRdb made them. Recorded for this sample are fewer than 650,000 distinct CDR3 sequences; approximately 15% of them occurred a single time. Of the sample, around 4.5% is held by the ten largest clones.

Unmatched junction bases come to 6, with V trimmed by 4 bases and J by 4 bases. The CDR3 holds 14 amino acids from the cysteine to the phenylalanine. CDR3 DNA only is kept here, 42 bases in frame from base 1. Via the germline V gene, CDR1 is MGHRA and CDR2 YSYEKL. Many counts were recorded for this clonotype. The target of this receptor is not known. Base qualities are not at hand, and no much larger clone is one base apart. This clonotype was obtained from a woman in her thirties or forties with Graves' ophthalmopathy. This chain is built from TRBV4-1 and TRBJ2-5, with 7 bases aligning to TRBD1. The sequencing sample was made of blood. The sequence in DNA is TGCGCCAGCAGCCCGGCGTACAGGGGAGAGACCCAGTACTTC. The encoded protein is CASSPAYRGETQYF.